The rows below give T cell receptor beta chains drawn from one sample of a study of cytomegalovirus exposure and HLA in healthy donors. This table comes from immunoSEQ multiplex PCR, and its TCRdb copy is limited to in-frame clones, with some not included. Across 200,000 or so clones, the top ten clones capture around 0.74% of the sample. Sequencing was done on a sample of PBMCs. The receptors stem from a boy younger than 18 in good health and CMV-seronegative. Each CDR3 is given with its conserved first and last residue. The D gene is left open where the match is weak.

>TRBV27|TRBJ1-2|-
CASSFSRTAHYGYTF
TGTGCCAGCAGTTTCTCCCGGACAGCCCACTATGGCTACACCTTC
>TRBV19|TRBJ2-3|TRBD1
CASSIVTGGGTDTQYF
TGTGCCAGTAGTATCGTGACAGGGGGAGGTACAGATACGCAGTATTTT
>TRBV7-6|TRBJ1-1|TRBD1
CASSPLGQEAFF
TGTGCCAGCAGCCCGTTGGGACAGGAAGCTTTCTTT
>TRBV19|TRBJ2-5|-
CASSIQGTQYF
TGTGCCAGTAGTATTCAGGGGACCCAGTACTTC
>TRBV7-9|TRBJ1-1|TRBD1
CASSDGTGIRGEAFF
TGTGCCAGCAGCGATGGGACAGGGATTAGGGGAGAAGCTTTCTTT
>TRBV27|TRBJ2-7|-
CASSLSESYEQYF
TGTGCCAGCAGTTTATCGGAGTCCTACGAGCAGTACTTC
>TRBV27|TRBJ2-5|TRBD2
CASSNSGGAGETQYF
TGTGCCAGCAGTAATAGCGGGGGGGCCGGAGAGACCCAGTACTTC
>TRBV14|TRBJ2-3|-
CASSPSSPPQYF
TGTGCCAGCAGCCCGAGTAGTCCCCCGCAGTATTTT
>TRBV2|TRBJ2-5|TRBD2
CASSDSGGAETQYF
TGTGCCAGCAGTGATAGCGGGGGGGCAGAGACCCAGTACTTC
>TRBV30|TRBJ1-3|-
CAWSWLAGNTIYF
TGTGCCTGGAGCTGGCTCGCTGGAAACACCATATATTTT
>TRBV6-1|TRBJ1-1|TRBD1
CASSSDRGRRTFF
TGTGCCAGCAGCTCCGACAGGGGGCGAAGAACTTTCTTT
>TRBV19|TRBJ2-2|-
CASSIIQGTGELFF
TGTGCCAGTAGTATCATACAGGGCACCGGGGAGCTGTTTTTT
>TRBV28|TRBJ1-2|-
CASSSPSMWREDGYTF
TGTGCCAGCAGTTCCCCATCCATGTGGCGAGAGGATGGCTACACCTTC
>TRBV28|TRBJ1-1|-
CASSLSQTKAFF
TGTGCCAGCAGTTTATCCCAGACAAAAGCTTTCTTT
>TRBV11-2|TRBJ2-5|TRBD1
CASTLQGAEFYF
TGTGCCAGCACCCTACAGGGGGCGGAGTTCTACTTC
>TRBV9|TRBJ1-5|-
CASSVGGSNQPQHF
TGTGCCAGCAGCGTAGGAGGTAGCAATCAGCCCCAGCATTTT
>TRBV7-2|TRBJ1-2|TRBD1
CASSADRANYGYTF
TGTGCCAGCAGCGCCGACAGGGCTAACTATGGCTACACCTTC
>TRBV9|TRBJ2-3|TRBD2
CASSASRAGGDTDTQYF
TGTGCCAGCAGTGCCAGTAGGGCGGGGGGGGACACAGATACGCAGTATTTT
>TRBV5-8|TRBJ2-4|TRBD1
CATRMGTGFGLAKNIQYF
TGTGCCACAAGGATGGGGACAGGGTTCGGGCTAGCCAAAAACATTCAGTACTTC
>TRBV18|TRBJ1-2|TRBD1
CASSPGQGNGYTF
TGTGCCAGCTCACCAGGACAGGGGAATGGCTACACCTTC